The 14 T cell receptor beta chains listed next were all sequenced from one sample in a study of T-cell reconstitution after alpha-beta-depleted transplantation in children (dated by TCRdb to 2016 to 2017). Interpreted using the paper, the treatment or condition label stands for: allogeneic hematopoietic cell transplantation with graft depleted of TCRalphabeta T cells and CD19 B cells. Libraries were constructed by PCR. Sequencing took place on an Illumina HiSeq 2500. Molecular barcoding was employed in the preparation of TCR libraries, with unique molecular identifiers being used to normalize TCRbeta repertoire quantification. In-frame beta chains were kept once TCRdb had trimmed the public reads at Q25 with fastp and called clones with MiXCR. Every entry covers one CDR3 protein and lists the most common genes and DNA from its rows. The sample records about 97,000 distinct CDR3 sequences, 7.5% to 9.5% of which are singletons. Clones ranked in the top ten supply over 15% of the sample.

The starting material was PBMCs, obtained before TCRalphabeta/CD19-depleted stem cell transplant. The receptors come from a boy aged 2 to 9 with acute lymphoblastic leukemia, due to receive a stem cell transplant.

Written as DNA, the CDR3 is TGCAGTGCTCCGCCCGGGTATGGCTACACCTTC. Its translation is CSAPPGYGYTF. The rearrangement uses TRBV20-1 and TRBJ1-2; D is unclear. V was trimmed by 5 bases and J by 5 bases, leaving 9 bases between them. The CDR3 contains 11 residues. Germline V gives CDR1 DFQATT, CDR2 SNEGSKA (reference sequence).

This clonotype showed up just a few times. CDR3 bases: TGCGCCAGCAGCCCGGGAGGGACAGGGGGCGCCCACATTCAGTACTTC. Translating it yields CASSPGGTGGAHIQYF. The J gene is TRBJ2-4, the V gene TRBV5-1; the match to TRBD1 covers 12 bases. The V and J ends lost 4 bases and 8 bases, in that order; junction bases with no gene match: 10. Germline lookup yields CDR1 SGHRS and CDR2 YFSETQ. The CDR3 covers 16 residues.

This clonotype showed up just a few times. V usage is TRBV3-1 and J usage is TRBJ2-3, with TRBD2 matching over 7 bases. The germline V gene encodes CDR1 LGHDT and CDR2 YNNKEL (reference sequence). The CDR3 runs 16 residues. Unmatched junction bases numbered 5, after V lost 0 bases and J lost 2 bases. Written as DNA, the CDR3 is TGTGCCAGCAGCCAAGATCTAGCGGTCATCACAGATACGCAGTATTTT. Its protein product is CASSQDLAVITDTQYF.

This clonotype was seen repeatedly, ten times or more. The chain carries TRBV21-1 and TRBJ1-2. TRBV21-1 is noted as a pseudogene. The CDR3 covers 14 residues. In DNA, the CDR3 is TGTGCCAGCAGCAAACGTCAACGGACGGAAGACTACACCTTC. It is translated as CASSKRQRTEDYTF.

This clonotype was seen a handful of times. CDR3 nucleotide sequence: TGTGCCACCAGCGTCTTTTGGACTTCCCAAGAGACCCAGTACTTC. Translated, it gives CATSVFWTSQETQYF. The chain couples TRBV15 to TRBJ2-5; maybe TRBD2 (5 bases). The V and J ends lost 5 bases and 1 base respectively, with 14 bases between them. The CDR3 has 15 amino acids. Germline-derived CDR1 and CDR2 are LNHNV and YYDKDF (reference sequence).

The chain has TRBV29-1 and TRBJ2-6; 8 nucleotides align to TRBD2. CDR1 is SQVTM and CDR2 is ANQGSEA in the germline V gene. This CDR3 contains 16 residues. V dropped 5 bases and J dropped 2; count of bases not matched to a gene: 8. In DNA form, the CDR3 reads TGCAGCGTTCGGGGGGGCGTAAGGACTGGGGCCAACGTCCTGACTTTC. Protein product: CSVRGGVRTGANVLTF.

This clonotype was recorded many times. This chain links TRBV3-1 with TRBJ1-1; TRBD1 matches at 9 bases. The CDR3 covers 15 residues. CDR1 is LGHDT and CDR2 is YNNKEL in the germline V gene (reference sequence). Trimming cost V 1 base and J 8 bases; bases outside gene matches: 8. DNA of the CDR3: TGTGCCAGCAGCCAAGTTCCGGGACAGGGAGGCGAAGCTTTCTTT. Amino acids: CASSQVPGQGGEAFF.

In its sample, this clonotype was seen many times. V and J are TRBV12-3 or TRBV12-4 and TRBJ1-1; TRBD1 is a possible D gene (5 bases). Trimming took off 6 bases at V and 1 base at J, with 12 bases between the two ends. The CDR3 contains 14 residues. CDR3 protein: CASSAMGGNTEAFF. The CDR3 DNA sequence: TGTGCCAGCAGCGCCATGGGGGGGAACACTGAAGCTTTCTTT.

This clonotype showed up many times. The CDR3 nucleotides read TGCAGCGTTGGACCAGGGGAGCAGTTCTTC. Its protein product is CSVGPGEQFF. The rearrangement links TRBV29-1 to TRBJ2-1; D might be TRBD1 (5 bases). The CDR3 loop spans 10 amino acids. V was pared by 4 bases and J by 10 bases, with 8 bases between. From germline, CDR1 is SQVTM and CDR2 ANQGSEA.

This clonotype was detected a few times. V and J are TRBV7-9 and TRBJ1-1, with 11 positions matching TRBD1. Germline trimming cut 0 bases from V and 5 bases from J; bases unmatched to any gene: 2. Germline loops: CDR1 SEHNR, CDR2 FQNEAQ (reference sequence). The CDR3 runs to 15 residues. This CDR3 is CASSLAGTGGTEAFF. The CDR3 DNA sequence: TGTGCCAGCAGCTTAGCCGGGACAGGGGGAACTGAAGCTTTCTTT.

This clonotype was found a few times. The chain is built from TRBV20-1 and TRBJ2-5, with 8 bases aligning to TRBD2. From germline, CDR1 is DFQATT and CDR2 SNEGSKA (reference sequence). The CDR3 contains 14 residues. The V and J ends lost 6 bases and 4 bases, in that order; junction bases with no gene match: 10. CDR3 protein: CSAPAGTRGETQYF. CDR3 nucleotides: TGCAGTGCCCCGGCCGGGACTAGGGGAGAGACCCAGTACTTC.

In its sample, this clonotype was seen many times. The chain employs TRBV20-1 and TRBJ2-1, with a possible D match to TRBD1 (7 bases). V lost 6 bases and J lost 9, with 18 bases in between. Germline CDR1 reads DFQATT; CDR2 reads SNEGSKA (reference sequence). This CDR3 comprises 13 residues. CDR3 loop: CSAPRTGGSEQFF. As DNA, the CDR3 is TGCAGTGCCCCACGGACAGGAGGGAGTGAGCAGTTCTTC.

This clonotype was found many times. The rearrangement links TRBV3-1 to TRBJ2-1; the D is unclear. V lost 4 bases, J lost 8 bases, and 12 bases lay in between. Looked up from germline, CDR1 is LGHDT and CDR2 is YNNKEL (reference sequence). The CDR3 runs 13 residues. The chain's CDR3 is CASSPSRHHEQFF. CDR3 coding DNA: TGTGCCAGCAGCCCTTCTCGTCATCATGAGCAGTTCTTC.

V and J are TRBV6-2 or TRBV6-3 and TRBJ2-7, with D perhaps TRBD1 (6 bases). V lost 3 bases and J 4 bases, leaving 16 bases between the germline ends. The V gene's germline CDR1 is MNHEY and CDR2 SVGEGT. The CDR3 runs 15 residues. CDR3 coding DNA: TGTGCCAGCAGTTATGGCCGGCAGGGGTATTACGAGCAGTACTTC. Its translation is CASSYGRQGYYEQYF.